This TCR beta chain was captured by sequencing in a study of blood T cell repertoires in COVID-19. Background on the study: COVID-19 samples from acute and convalescent phases originated in the United States, Italy and Spain. T cells, B-cell-depleted T cells, or PBMCs supplied cDNA or gDNA.

Original processing methods: It was from reference gene primer amplification that nucleated cell counts were estimated. Assay: immunoSEQ multiplex PCR; the TCRdb copy retains only in-frame clones and omits some. The DNA gave D and trimming, while V, J and clone size come from that table. The top ten clones hold approximately 11% of a sample with 120,000 to 150,000 clones, 70% to 90% of them seen once. Trimming shortened V by 5 bases and J by 3 bases, and 11 bases separated the two germline ends. The CDR3 loop spans 13 amino acids. The germline gives CDR1 SGHNT, CDR2 YYREEE (reference sequence). The material sequenced was peripheral blood. This clonotype was obtained from a woman of 80 years or more with acute or convalescent COVID-19. The V and J genes are TRBV5-4 and TRBJ2-5; D gene ambiguous. The CDR3 spells CASRQQLEETQYF. The CDR3 DNA reads as TGTGCCAGCAGGCAACAGCTCGAAGAGACCCAGTACTTC.